This record concerns one T cell receptor beta chain sequence. This receptor's antigen is unknown. There are no base qualities to consult, and no much larger clone falls within one base. The library was obtained by the immunoSEQ multiplex PCR assay. Entries here come from immuneACCESS through TCRdb and include only in-frame sequences with V and J called. Some clones fail to appear in such tables; in the studies checked, an unresolved V gene covers under half of the shortfall, and the cause of the remainder is unknown. The sample table holds 93,000 or so clones, of which 80% to 95% were seen once. The ten biggest clones cover around 0.93% of the sample. The data derive from a study of T cell changes during pregnancy in multiple sclerosis (dated by TCRdb to about 2019). Turning to the overall study: The study looked at changes in the T cell repertoire across pregnancy in women with multiple sclerosis.

Reading from cysteine to phenylalanine, the CDR3 counts 15 amino acids. The CDR3 DNA has 45 bases and is translated from base 1. The V end loses 6 bases and the J end loses 0 bases, and a stretch of 14 bases separates them. The germline V gene (reference sequence) provides CDR1 SEHNR and CDR2 FQNEAQ. Sequenced material: peripheral blood, taken before pregnancy. This TCR came from a female donor with multiple sclerosis, enrolled in a pregnancy study. The chain links TRBV7-9 with TRBJ1-1; tentative D gene TRBD1, with 5 bases matching. The CDR3 is CASRPLTGLNTEAFF. In nucleotide form, the sequence is TGTGCCAGCAGACCTTTAACAGGCTTGAACACTGAAGCTTTCTTT. Joined to the reference TRBV7-9 and TRBJ1-1 proteins, this CDR3 gives the full variable domain: DTGVSQNPRHKITKRGQNVTFRCDPISEHNRLYWYRQTLGQGPEFLTYFQNEAQLEKSRLLSDRFSAERPKGSFSTLEIQRTEQGDSAMYLCASRPLTGLNTEAFFGQGTRLTVV.